The 7 T cell receptor beta chains listed next were all sequenced from one sample in a study of blood T cells in healthy people across ages. Combining a sample-barcoded 5' primer with a J-beta primer mix, a second PCR ran for roughly 6 to 11 cycles. Each CDR3 protein gets one entry after TCRdb re-called the 5' RACE reads with MiXCR. The sample records under 2 million distinct CDR3 sequences, 30% to 40% being singletons. The sample taken for sequencing was blood. These receptors were collected from a woman aged 30 to 39 in good health.

Details on this clonotype: This could be a read error, since a much larger clone is one nucleotide away. The rearrangement uses TRBV5-6 and TRBJ2-3; perhaps TRBD1 as D (6 bases). The germline V and J ends were trimmed by 4 bases and 5 bases, with 11 bases remaining between them. The germline CDR1 and CDR2 sequences are SGHDT and YYEEEE. CDR3 size: 13 residues. The CDR3 DNA follows: TGTGCCAGCAGCCAAAACAGGGAAGATACGCAGTATTTT. This codes for CASSQNREDTQYF.

The chain couples TRBV30 to TRBJ1-1; D is possibly TRBD1 (6 bases). V was cut by 2 bases and J by 4 bases, with 20 bases left in between. The germline V gene has CDR1 GTSNPN and CDR2 SVGIG (reference sequence). The CDR3 has 16 residues. The CDR3 nucleotides read TGTGCCTGGAGTCCAAACGCGGGACATCCTAGCACTGAAGCTTTCTTT. It yields the protein CAWSPNAGHPSTEAFF.

There are many counts of this clonotype. The chain is built from TRBV6-2 or TRBV6-3 and TRBJ2-5; D call uncertain. Germline CDR1 is MNHEY and CDR2 is SVGEGT. The CDR3 runs 14 residues. V lost 4 bases to trimming and J lost 3 bases, with 12 bases between them. CDR3 sequence (DNA): TGTGCCAGCAGTTTCTCGGGTCGGGAAGAGACCCAGTACTTC. Protein product: CASSFSGREETQYF.

This clonotype has more than one count but fewer than ten. In DNA, the CDR3 is TGTGCCAGCACCGCCTGGGGACTAGCGGGAGGGCGATATACGCAGTATTTT. It is translated as CASTAWGLAGGRYTQYF. This rearrangement joins TRBV6-6 to TRBJ2-3, with TRBD2 matching 16 bases. CDR3 length equals 17 residues. Trimming took 7 bases from V and 7 from J; bases not matched to a gene: 11. Germline CDR1 and CDR2: MNHNY and SVGAGI (reference sequence).

This chain uses TRBV20-1 with TRBJ2-5; 8 bases line up with TRBD1. Germline V gene data show CDR1 as DFQATT and CDR2 as SNEGSKA (reference sequence). V lost 3 bases and J lost 5; bases outside the gene matches: 2. This CDR3 is built from 12 residues. CDR3 amino acids: CSASYRGETQYF. The CDR3 nucleotides are TGCAGTGCTAGCTACAGGGGGGAGACCCAGTACTTC.

This rearrangement joins TRBV28 to TRBJ2-7, with 11 nucleotides matching TRBD2. CDR1 MDHEN and CDR2 SYDVKM come from the germline V gene. V shed 9 bases and J 3 bases; nucleotides not matched to a gene: 7. The CDR3 spans 14 residues. The CDR3 loop reads CASTPLAGVYEQYF. The CDR3 nucleotides read TGTGCCAGTACGCCACTAGCGGGAGTCTACGAGCAGTACTTC.

The CDR3 spells CASSPGLVTDTQYF. The CDR3 nucleotides are TGTGCCAGCAGTCCGGGACTAGTAACAGATACGCAGTATTTT. The V call is TRBV27, the J call TRBJ2-3; 8 nucleotides align to TRBD2. V trimming: 5 bases; J trimming: 3 bases; junction bases outside the gene matches: 4. This CDR3 contains 14 residues. Germline CDR1 MNHEY, CDR2 SMNVEV (reference sequence).